This TCR beta chain was captured in a study of CD8+CD57+ T cells in acquired aplastic anemia. TCR beta VDJ combinations and CDR3 sequences were profiled from genomic DNA. TCRdb re-derived calls from the reads in MiXCR, one entry per CDR3 protein. The sample consists of about 130,000 distinct CDR3 sequences, 41% of them appearing once. CDR3 length: 14 amino acids. V lost 3 bases, J lost 0 bases, and 9 bases lay in between. Per the germline V gene, CDR1 is LNHDA and CDR2 is SQIVND (reference sequence). The sequence was collected from a human donor in good health, serving as a control. The sequenced sample consisted of sorted CD4+, CD8+, or CD8+CD57+ T cells (not recorded which) from PBMCs. The chain employs TRBV19 and TRBJ2-7; no definite D call. The CDR3 DNA sequence: TGTGCCAGTAGTATTTCGGGTTCCTCCTACGAGCAGTACTTC. Its protein is CASSISGSSYEQYF. Filled out from reference TRBV19 and TRBJ2-7, the complete variable domain reads DGGITQSPKYLFRKEGQNVTLSCEQNLNHDAMYWYRQDPGQGLRLIYYSQIVNDFQKGDIAEGYSVSREKKESFPLTVTSAQKNPTAFYLCASSISGSSYEQYFGPGTRLTVT.